This paragraph covers one T cell receptor beta chain sequence. The study recruited people aged about 18 to 95 years across 20 to 30 US areas. This record belongs to a study of blood T cell repertoires in COVID-19. Study information: PBMCs, B-cell-depleted T cells, or T cells provided the cDNA or gDNA that made up the material.

This table comes from immunoSEQ multiplex PCR, and its TCRdb copy is limited to in-frame clones, with some not included. The sample yields some 270,000 clones, 65% to 90% seen once. V lost 0 bases, J lost 1 base, and 13 bases lay in between. CDR3 length: 16 amino acids. Germline assignment: CDR1 SGHRS and CDR2 YFSETQ. Specimen: PBMCs or T cells enriched from blood (not recorded which). The rearrangement links TRBV5-1 to TRBJ1-1; possibly TRBD1 for D (5 bases). The origin of this receptor is a woman aged 50 to 60 with acute COVID-19. Here the CDR3 DNA reads TGCGCCAGCAGCTTGGCCCCTCACGGGGGGAACACTGAAGCTTTCTTT. Amino acid sequence: CASSLAPHGGNTEAFF. The full variable domain, with the rest looked up from reference TRBV5-1 and TRBJ1-1, is KAGVTQTPRYLIKTRGQQVTLSCSPISGHRSVSWYQQTPGQGLQFLFEYFSETQRNKGNFPGRFSGRQFSNSRSEMNVSTLELGDSALYLCASSLAPHGGNTEAFFGQGTRLTVV.